This passage covers 13 T cell receptor beta chains from one sample sequenced in a study of cytomegalovirus exposure and HLA in healthy donors. Primers: 60 Vbeta forward and 13 Jbeta reverse. Assay: immunoSEQ multiplex PCR; the TCRdb copy retains only in-frame clones and omits some. The sample has around 150,000 clones, approximately 72% seen once. Material: PBMCs. These receptors originate from a man aged 40-49 years in good health and CMV-seropositive.

CDR3 residues: CASSEGQGGQYF. CDR3 coding DNA: TGCGCCAGCAGTGAGGGGCAGGGAGGGCAGTACTTC. The V gene is TRBV10-2, the J gene TRBJ2-7; possible D gene TRBD2, 6 bases. With 2 bases removed from V and 9 bases from J, the gap between germline ends came to 11 bases. CDR3 length: 12 residues. Germline values: CDR1 WSHSY, CDR2 SAAADI.

This clone was detected only a few times. The rearrangement joins TRBV7-9 to TRBJ2-7; 9 positions match TRBD1. Germline V gives CDR1 SEHNR, CDR2 FQNEAQ (reference sequence). V was pared by 5 bases and J by 7 bases, with 9 bases of the junction left unmatched. This CDR3 spans 14 amino acids. The CDR3 spells CASSGGDRVGEQYF. DNA for the CDR3: TGTGCCAGCAGCGGGGGGGACAGGGTCGGGGAGCAGTACTTC.

The chain joins TRBV7-9 to TRBJ2-7; D might be TRBD1 (5 bases). Trimming cost V 4 bases and J 2 bases, with 15 bases left between them. This CDR3 spans 15 amino acids. Germline assignment: CDR1 SEHNR and CDR2 FQNEAQ (reference sequence). The CDR3 region is CASSSFVGPTYEQYF. The CDR3 DNA follows: TGTGCCAGCAGCTCCTTTGTGGGGCCCACCTACGAGCAGTACTTC.

The chain joins TRBV7-6 to TRBJ2-7, with 10 bases aligning to TRBD1. V lost 2 bases, J lost 4 bases, and 11 bases stayed unmatched. The CDR3 length is 17 residues. The V gene's germline CDR1 is SGHVS and CDR2 FNYEAQ. This CDR3 is CASSLLSPTGGSYEQYF. CDR3 DNA sequence: TGTGCCAGCAGCTTACTCTCCCCGACAGGGGGCTCTTACGAGCAGTACTTC.

This clone was seen a handful of times. This chain uses TRBV4-1 with TRBJ2-1; TRBD2 matches 9 bases. Per the germline V gene, CDR1 is MGHRA and CDR2 is YSYEKL. This CDR3 contains 16 residues. After removal of 1 base from V and 2 bases from J, the junction contained 3 bases not matched to a gene. CDR3 nucleotide sequence: TGCGCCAGCAGCCAAGGTTTAGCGGGGGCCTACAATGAGCAGTTCTTC. This gives the protein CASSQGLAGAYNEQFF.

The chain uses TRBV6-5 and TRBJ1-2; 7 bases line up with TRBD1. The CDR3 spans 14 residues. V was pared by 6 bases and J by 2 bases, with 6 bases of the junction left unmatched. CDR1 MNHEY and CDR2 SVGAGI come from the germline V gene. The chain's CDR3 is CASSFGQANYGYTF. In DNA form, the CDR3 reads TGTGCCAGCAGCTTTGGACAGGCGAACTATGGCTACACCTTC.

The V call is TRBV25-1, the J call TRBJ1-4; D ambiguous. The CDR3 has 12 amino acids. V dropped 8 bases and J dropped 6 bases, with 10 bases sitting between them. Germline V gene data show CDR1 as MGHDK and CDR2 as SYGVNS. The CDR3 DNA sequence: TGTGCCAGCCGCGGACTTGATGAAAAACTGTTTTTT. Translation gives CASRGLDEKLFF.

The rearrangement uses TRBV4-2 and TRBJ2-5; 10 nucleotides align to TRBD1. The closer fit of TRBJ2-7 to the DNA end suggests the J call may be wrong. The CDR3 spans 14 residues. Germline-derived CDR1 and CDR2 are LGHNA and YNFKEQ. In nucleotides, the CDR3 is TGTGCCAGCAGCCAAAAGACAGGGGGCGACGAGCAGTACTTC. As protein: CASSQKTGGDEQYF.

The gene calls are TRBV7-3 and TRBJ2-1; 9 positions match TRBD2. CDR3 length: 16 residues. CDR1 and CDR2 from the germline V gene are SGHTA and FQGTGA. V lost 5 bases and J lost 8; bases outside the gene matches: 13. The CDR3 here is CASSQGNSGGRDEQFF. CDR3 DNA sequence: TGTGCCAGCAGCCAGGGGAATAGCGGGGGTCGGGATGAGCAGTTCTTC.

The chain recombines TRBV7-6 with TRBJ2-5, with D uncertain. CDR3 size: 15 residues. Germline values: CDR1 SGHVS, CDR2 FNYEAQ. V was cut by 5 bases and J by 0 bases, with 13 bases left in between. The CDR3 bases are TGTGCCAGCAGCAATGGAATGGGCAACCAAGAGACCCAGTACTTC. It yields the protein CASSNGMGNQETQYF.

The count of this clone is one. This chain connects TRBV15 to TRBJ1-2; 10 bases line up with TRBD1. V lost 0 bases to trimming and J lost 2 bases; unmatched junction nucleotides: 0. Germline CDR1 LNHNV, CDR2 YYDKDF (reference sequence). The CDR3 loop spans 15 amino acids. The CDR3 DNA follows: TGTGCCACCAGCAGAGAGGGACAGGGGAACTATGGCTACACCTTC. Protein product: CATSREGQGNYGYTF.

The CDR3 region is CASSSYRGSNQPQHF. Written as DNA, the CDR3 is TGTGCCAGCAGCTCTTACAGGGGGAGCAATCAGCCCCAGCATTTT. V and J are TRBV7-2 and TRBJ1-5; 8 bases are shared with TRBD1. The CDR3 is 15 amino acids. CDR1 is SGHTA, CDR2 FQGNSA, per germline. V shed 4 bases and J 1 base; nucleotides not matched to a gene: 3.

The chain couples TRBV5-5 to TRBJ2-4; D gene uncertain. The V end lost 0 bases, the J end lost 5 bases, and 6 bases lay between the germline ends. The CDR3 sequence is 13 residues long. Per germline, CDR1 SGHKS and CDR2 YYEKEE (reference sequence). The chain's CDR3 is CASSLGLQNIQYF. The CDR3 DNA reads TGTGCCAGCAGCTTGGGGCTCCAAAACATTCAGTACTTC.